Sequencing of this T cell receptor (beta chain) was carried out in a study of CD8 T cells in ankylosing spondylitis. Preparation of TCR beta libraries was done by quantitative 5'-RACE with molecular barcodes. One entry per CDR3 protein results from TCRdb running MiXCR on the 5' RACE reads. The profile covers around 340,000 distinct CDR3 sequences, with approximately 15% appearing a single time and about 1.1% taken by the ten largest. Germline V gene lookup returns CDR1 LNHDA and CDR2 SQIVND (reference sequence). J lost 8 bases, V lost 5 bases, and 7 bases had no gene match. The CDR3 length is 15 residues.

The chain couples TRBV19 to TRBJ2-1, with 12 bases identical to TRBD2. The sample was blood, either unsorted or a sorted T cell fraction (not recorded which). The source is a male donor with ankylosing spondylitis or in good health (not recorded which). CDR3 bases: TGTGCCAGTAGTTCCTGGACTAGCGGGAACGATGAGCAGTTCTTC. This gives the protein CASSSWTSGNDEQFF.